These 17 T cell receptor beta chains share one sample of origin, sequenced in a study of CD8+ T cells in alopecia areata. Treatment meaning: oral pan-JAK inhibitor, 5-10 mg twice daily. The sequencing template was cDNA reverse transcribed from extracted RNA. Libraries were prepared by immunoSEQ multiplex PCR; TCRdb keeps only in-frame clonotypes and omits some of them. This table has fewer than 250,000 clones, around 66% appearing once. This sample comprised CD4+ T cells sorted from blood, obtained at week 4, from a patient treated with tofacitinib. Receptor source: a human donor with alopecia areata.

This clone was seen a handful of times. The V gene is TRBV27, the J gene TRBJ2-7; D not resolved. The CDR3 covers 14 residues. The germline V gene has CDR1 MNHEY and CDR2 SMNVEV (reference sequence). V was trimmed by 9 bases and J by 2 bases, leaving 17 bases between them. The CDR3 coding sequence is TGTGCCAGTTCAACCCAGCTAGGTCCCTACGAGCAGTACTTC. As protein: CASSTQLGPYEQYF.

V is TRBV27 and J is TRBJ1-2; TRBD1 agrees at 7 bases. The germline CDR1 and CDR2 sequences are MNHEY and SMNVEV (reference sequence). This CDR3 comprises 15 residues. Unmatched junction bases numbered 10, after V lost 5 bases and J lost 4 bases. The CDR3 DNA reads as TGTGCCAGCAGTCCTACACCGGGGACAGTCTATGGCTACACCTTC. Residues: CASSPTPGTVYGYTF.

The chain combines TRBV4-3 with TRBJ1-2, with 9 bases that match TRBD1. Germline loops: CDR1 LGHNA, CDR2 YSLEER. This CDR3 has 16 amino acids. V dropped 0 bases and J dropped 7; count of bases not matched to a gene: 9. The DNA for the CDR3 is TGCGCCAGCAGCCAAGATCCGGGACAGGGCGTCCGTGGCTACACCTTC. Its protein product is CASSQDPGQGVRGYTF.

The chain is built from TRBV27 and TRBJ1-1; D is unclear. The CDR3 spans 15 residues. CDR1 is MNHEY, CDR2 SMNVEV, per germline (reference sequence). Between the trimmed V and J ends, which lost 1 base and 0 bases, there was a span of 9 bases. The CDR3 coding sequence is TGTGCCAGCAGTTTATTAGGGCGGATGAACACTGAAGCTTTCTTT. Translating gives CASSLLGRMNTEAFF.

The DNA of the CDR3 is TGCGCCAGCAGCCAAGAGGGGCCAGGGTACACAGATACGCAGTATTTT. Translation gives CASSQEGPGYTDTQYF. The chain couples TRBV4-3 to TRBJ2-3; D perhaps matches TRBD1 (5 bases). V lost 0 bases, J lost 2 bases, and 12 bases lay in between. From germline, CDR1 is LGHNA and CDR2 YSLEER. The CDR3 has 16 residues.

The chain is built from TRBV2 and TRBJ2-7, with TRBD2 as a possible D gene (6 bases). Trimming pared 1 base from V and 0 bases from J, leaving 7 bases between. Germline CDR1 is SNHLY and CDR2 is FYNNEI. The CDR3 is 14 residues long. The CDR3 DNA reads as TGTGCCAGCAGTGAAGGGGGACTCTCCTACGAGCAGTACTTC. Translating it yields CASSEGGLSYEQYF. Supplemented by reference TRBV2 and TRBJ2-7, the full variable domain reads EPEVTQTPSHQVTQMGQEVILRCVPISNHLYFYWYRQILGQKVEFLVSFYNNEISEKSEIFDDQFSVERPDGSNFTLKIRSTKLEDSAMYFCASSEGGLSYEQYFGPGTRLTVT.

The rearrangement joins TRBV19 to TRBJ1-2; the match to TRBD1 covers 9 bases. Unmatched junction bases numbered 10, after V lost 6 bases and J lost 8 bases. CDR3 size: 14 residues. The V gene's germline CDR1 is LNHDA and CDR2 SQIVND (reference sequence). CDR3 amino acids: CASRLAGQGRGYTF. In DNA form, the CDR3 reads TGTGCCAGTAGGTTGGCCGGACAGGGGAGAGGCTACACCTTC.

The rearrangement joins TRBV2 to TRBJ2-1, with 13 bases matching TRBD2. Losses at the gene ends were 9 bases for V and 7 bases for J; bases not matched to a gene: 9. Germline values: CDR1 SNHLY, CDR2 FYNNEI. The CDR3 consists of 15 residues. This CDR3 is CASLIRTSGGNEQFF. For the CDR3, the DNA is TGTGCCAGTCTTATTCGGACTAGCGGGGGTAATGAGCAGTTCTTC.

The chain links TRBV6-6 to TRBJ1-6, with TRBD1 matching over 8 bases. CDR3 length: 14 amino acids. In germline, CDR1 is MNHNY, CDR2 SVGAGI (reference sequence). V lost 4 bases, J lost 5 bases, and 1 base stayed unmatched. CDR3: CASSLGQDNSPLHF. CDR3 nucleotide sequence: TGTGCCAGCAGTTTGGGACAGGATAATTCACCCCTCCACTTT.

The CDR3 spells CATSRDPPGRNNSPLHF. The CDR3 nucleotides read TGTGCCACCAGCAGAGATCCCCCGGGACGGAATAATTCACCCCTCCACTTT. The chain employs TRBV15 and TRBJ1-6; D may be TRBD1 (5 bases). The CDR3 is 17 residues long. Germline CDR1 LNHNV, CDR2 YYDKDF (reference sequence). Trimming took off 0 bases at V and 5 bases at J, with 14 bases between the two ends.

CDR3 DNA: TGTGCCAGCAGCCAAGGCCCGGGACAGGGTGATGAAAAACTGTTTTTT. This translates into CASSQGPGQGDEKLFF. The J gene is TRBJ1-4, the V gene TRBV4-2, with TRBD1 matching 9 bases. Germline CDR1 and CDR2: LGHNA and YNFKEQ. The length of the CDR3 is 16 residues. V dropped 1 base and J dropped 6; count of bases not matched to a gene: 6.

The chain joins TRBV7-8 to TRBJ1-5, with 11 positions matching TRBD1. J was trimmed by 7 bases and V by 4 bases; bases with no gene match: 12. Germline lookup yields CDR1 SGHVS and CDR2 FQNEAQ. The CDR3 spans 17 residues. The CDR3 nucleotides are TGTGCCAGCAGCTACGTTCCGGGACAGGGGGTTAGGCAGCCCCAGCATTTT. Residues: CASSYVPGQGVRQPQHF.

The V call is TRBV29-1, the J call TRBJ2-5; tentative D call: TRBD2 (6 bases). Germline-derived CDR1 and CDR2 are SQVTM and ANQGSEA. V lost 6 bases, J lost 3 bases, and 14 bases lay in between. The CDR3 extends over 13 amino acids. The CDR3 DNA sequence: TGCAGCGTCGCGACTAGGAGGAAAGAGACCCAGTACTTC. This sequence encodes CSVATRRKETQYF. The full variable domain, with the rest looked up from reference TRBV29-1 and TRBJ2-5, is SAVISQKPSRDICQRGTSLTIQCQVDSQVTMMFWYRQQPGQSLTLIATANQGSEATYESGFVIDKFPISRPNLTFSTLTVSNMSPEDSSIYLCSVATRRKETQYFGPGTRLLVL.

The chain joins TRBV5-1 to TRBJ2-5; 10 bases agree with TRBD1. CDR1 and CDR2 from the germline V gene are SGHRS and YFSETQ. The CDR3 has 16 residues. Trimming removed 2 bases from V and 4 bases from J; junction bases left unmatched: 8. The CDR3 spells CASSLGQGVTTETQYF. CDR3 bases: TGCGCCAGCAGCTTAGGACAGGGGGTCACCACAGAGACCCAGTACTTC.

The V call is TRBV11-3, the J call TRBJ2-5; 12 nucleotides align to TRBD2. The CDR3 sequence is 16 residues long. The V gene end was trimmed by 5 bases and the J gene end by 5 bases; junction bases not matched to a gene: 9. The V gene's germline CDR1 is SGHNT and CDR2 YENEEA. The CDR3, as DNA: TGTGCCAGCAGCCAAGGACTAGCGGGGTCTCCGGAGACCCAGTACTTC. Protein: CASSQGLAGSPETQYF.

The chain is built from TRBV7-9 and TRBJ1-4; D gene unclear. The length of the CDR3 is 15 residues. Germline CDR1 and CDR2: SEHNR and FQNEAQ (reference sequence). V dropped 4 bases and J dropped 11 bases, with 20 bases sitting between them. The CDR3: CASSSWAQHLQKLFF. CDR3 DNA sequence: TGTGCCAGCAGCTCTTGGGCCCAGCACCTACAGAAACTGTTTTTT.

The table lists this clone with a few counts. The rearrangement links TRBV27 to TRBJ1-5; 9 bases are shared with TRBD1. Germline V gene sequence: CDR1 MNHEY, CDR2 SMNVEV (reference sequence). The V gene end was trimmed by 5 bases and the J gene end by 5 bases; junction bases not matched to a gene: 4. This CDR3 region has 14 residues. The CDR3 here is CASSGRTGDQPQHF. The DNA for the CDR3 is TGTGCCAGCAGTGGCAGGACAGGGGATCAGCCCCAGCATTTT.